The sample holds many counts of the clone carrying this TCR beta chain. TCRdb used MiXCR to reprocess the RT-PCR reads, holding one entry per CDR3 protein. Here the sample spans hundreds of thousands of distinct CDR3 sequences, approximately 15% being singletons. Germline CDR1 is KGHDR and CDR2 is SFDVKD. After removal of 4 bases from V and 7 bases from J, the junction contained 7 bases not matched to a gene. The CDR3 consists of 14 residues. Sequencing input: memory CD4+ T cells from blood. The source of this sequence is a female donor in good health, serving as a healthy control. V is TRBV24-1 and J is TRBJ1-2; 8 positions match TRBD1. The CDR3 DNA sequence: TGTGCCACCAGTGACCTGGACAGGGTTGGTGGCTACACCTTC. It specifies CATSDLDRVGGYTF.